Each of the 15 T cell receptor beta chains below was sequenced from the same sample in a study of beta chain features in type 1 diabetes. The sequenced template was cDNA made from the entire isolated RNA. The table came from immunoSEQ multiplex PCR; TCRdb's copy has only in-frame clones and leaves some out. The table has 130,000 to 150,000 clones, about 10% seen once. Sequencing was performed on naive CD4+ T cells from blood. The receptors were sampled from a man aged 18 to 29 in good health.

The chain uses TRBV2 and TRBJ2-5; D is undetermined. The CDR3 extends over 11 amino acids. The ends were cut back, 7 bases at V and 2 bases at J, with 5 bases in the middle. Germline loops: CDR1 SNHLY, CDR2 FYNNEI. CDR3 in DNA: TGTGCCAGCAACAGACAAGAGACCCAGTACTTC. Protein: CASNRQETQYF.

V usage is TRBV19 and J usage is TRBJ1-1; TRBD1 agrees at 7 bases. Germline V gives CDR1 LNHDA, CDR2 SQIVND (reference sequence). The CDR3 is made up of 15 amino acids. V trimming: 8 bases; J trimming: 0 bases; junction bases outside the gene matches: 9. The CDR3 reads CASYHRGEMNTEAFF. DNA of the CDR3: TGTGCCAGTTATCACAGGGGAGAGATGAACACTGAAGCTTTCTTT.

This clone was seen only a few times. The V gene is TRBV5-1, the J gene TRBJ2-5; no definite D call. This CDR3 comprises 14 residues. Germline V gene data show CDR1 as SGHRS and CDR2 as YFSETQ. The V and J ends lost 1 base and 1 base respectively, with 8 bases between them. Here the CDR3 reads CASSLLSTQETQYF. CDR3 DNA: TGCGCCAGCAGCTTGTTGTCTACCCAAGAGACCCAGTACTTC.

This clone was detected only a few times. The chain links TRBV30 to TRBJ2-2; 7 bases are shared with TRBD1. The V gene end was trimmed by 8 bases and the J gene end by 4 bases; junction bases not matched to a gene: 7. Germline CDR1 reads GTSNPN; CDR2 reads SVGIG (reference sequence). The CDR3 is made up of 13 amino acids. In DNA form, the CDR3 reads TGTGCCAAAGGACAGGTCGGCACCGGGGAGCTGTTTTTT. Translating it yields CAKGQVGTGELFF.

The V and J genes are TRBV28 and TRBJ1-2; D is ambiguous. The germline CDR1 and CDR2 sequences are MDHEN and SYDVKM. V lost 6 bases and J lost 4, with 24 bases in between. This CDR3 contains 17 residues. CDR3 DNA: TGTGCCAGCAGACTACCCACGGCTGCCTTGCATGGCTATGGCTACACCTTC. It is translated as CASRLPTAALHGYGYTF.

This clone showed up many times. V gene TRBV4-1 combines with J gene TRBJ1-1, with D tentatively TRBD1 (6 bases). The CDR3 is 15 residues long. Looked up from germline, CDR1 is MGHRA and CDR2 is YSYEKL. Trimming removed 2 bases at V and 1 base at J, with 11 bases between. As DNA, the CDR3 is TGCGCCAGCAGCCAAATAGGACAGCCGAACACTGAAGCTTTCTTT. It encodes CASSQIGQPNTEAFF.

The sample holds a few counts of this clone. The chain combines TRBV6-5 with TRBJ2-1; possible D gene TRBD2, 5 bases. The germline V gene has CDR1 MNHEY and CDR2 SVGAGI. Trimming removed 6 bases from V and 4 bases from J, with 10 bases in between. The CDR3 contains 13 residues. The chain's CDR3 is CASSRGLYNEQFF. CDR3 DNA sequence: TGTGCCAGCAGCCGAGGACTTTACAATGAGCAGTTCTTC.

The chain couples TRBV5-1 to TRBJ2-2; TRBD1 is a possible D gene (5 bases). The CDR3 loop spans 14 amino acids. Trimming stripped 5 bases from V and 2 bases from J, with 10 bases between. Germline V CDR1 and CDR2: SGHRS, YFSETQ. CDR3 residues: CASSNRINTGELFF. As DNA, the CDR3 is TGCGCCAGCAGTAACAGGATTAACACCGGGGAGCTGTTTTTT. The full variable domain, its missing parts supplied by reference TRBV5-1 and TRBJ2-2, is KAGVTQTPRYLIKTRGQQVTLSCSPISGHRSVSWYQQTPGQGLQFLFEYFSETQRNKGNFPGRFSGRQFSNSRSEMNVSTLELGDSALYLCASSNRINTGELFFGEGSRLTVL.

In this sample, this clone turned up a few times. This chain joins TRBV2 and TRBJ1-4, with unresolved D. This CDR3 contains 14 residues. CDR1 SNHLY and CDR2 FYNNEI come from the germline V gene. The V gene lost 5 bases and the J gene lost 0 bases, with 7 bases spanning the gap. CDR3 loop: CASSRLTTNEKLFF. Written as DNA, the CDR3 is TGTGCCAGCAGTCGACTTACAACTAATGAAAAACTGTTTTTT.

The V and J genes are TRBV18 and TRBJ1-4; 7 nucleotides align to TRBD1. Per the germline V gene, CDR1 is KGHSH and CDR2 is LQKENI. J was trimmed by 2 bases and V by 5 bases; bases with no gene match: 8. The CDR3 is 16 amino acids. For the CDR3, the DNA is TGTGCCAGCTCATCTCTTACAGGGGCGACTAATGAAAAACTGTTTTTT. Translated: CASSSLTGATNEKLFF.

The chain is built from TRBV18 and TRBJ2-2; D gene uncertain. V lost 3 bases, J lost 0 bases, and 11 bases lay in between. This CDR3 has 16 residues. Germline-derived CDR1 and CDR2 are KGHSH and LQKENI. The CDR3 DNA reads TGTGCCAGCTCACCCGTCCAGATAACGAACACCGGGGAGCTGTTTTTT. Protein sequence: CASSPVQITNTGELFF.

The J gene is TRBJ2-5, the V gene TRBV19; the D gene is possibly TRBD2 (5 bases). This CDR3 region has 13 residues. Trimming took 7 bases from V and 4 from J, leaving 13 bases between them. Per the germline V gene, CDR1 is LNHDA and CDR2 is SQIVND (reference sequence). CDR3 in DNA: TGTGCCAGTACCAGGCGGGCGGGAGAGACCCAGTACTTC. Amino acids: CASTRRAGETQYF.

Only a few counts were recorded for this clone. The chain couples TRBV4-2 to TRBJ2-5, with 7 bases identical to TRBD2. This CDR3 has 15 amino acids. Germline values: CDR1 LGHNA, CDR2 YNFKEQ. Trimming removed 4 bases from V and 1 base from J; junction bases left unmatched: 6. CDR3: CASSPISGGQETQYF. In DNA form, the CDR3 reads TGTGCCAGCAGCCCCATATCGGGGGGCCAAGAGACCCAGTACTTC.

This clone was detected a few times. The rearrangement joins TRBV7-2 to TRBJ1-2; a possible D gene is TRBD1 (5 bases). The V end lost 5 bases, the J end lost 5 bases, and 24 bases lay between the germline ends. This CDR3 comprises 17 residues. Looked up from germline, CDR1 is SGHTA and CDR2 is FQGNSA. The CDR3 DNA reads as TGTGCCAGCAGCCTAGAGCGGGGCAGGGCCGGGGGGTATGGCTACACCTTC. Amino acid sequence: CASSLERGRAGGYGYTF.

This clone occurred a few times. The chain couples TRBV4-3 to TRBJ2-2, with D possibly TRBD2 on 6 matching bases. The CDR3 has 16 residues. V lost 1 base and J 4 bases, leaving 13 bases between the germline ends. Germline CDR1 is LGHNA and CDR2 is YSLEER. In DNA form, the CDR3 reads TGCGCCAGCAGCCAAGGGGGGGTCCTGTCCACCGGGGAGCTGTTTTTT. Protein sequence: CASSQGGVLSTGELFF.